Listed below are T cell receptor beta chains from one sample, sequenced in a study of blood T cell repertoires in COVID-19. Profiled with immunoSEQ multiplex PCR; TCRdb holds only in-frame clones, not every one. The table has roughly 570,000 clones, approximately 91% seen once. Sequenced sample: peripheral blood. The receptors originated from a woman aged 45-59 years with COVID-19, enrolled during active disease. Both conserved end residues are part of each CDR3. The D gene is left open where the match is weak. For some rows the clone size is stated as once, few or many, or as a class when expanded; others skip it.

-	TRBJ2-1	TRBD2	TRBV24-1	TGTGCCACCAGTGACACTAGCGGGGGCCCCAATGAGCAGTTCTTC	CATSDTSGGPNEQFF
-	TRBJ2-3	TRBD1	TRBV3-1/TRBV3-2	TGTGCCAGCAGCCAAACAGGGGCTACGCAGTATTTT	CASSQTGATQYF
-	TRBJ1-5	TRBD1	TRBV7-2	TGTGCCAGCAGCACCCGACAGGGGGCTAGGGAGCCCCAGCATTTT	CASSTRQGAREPQHF
-	TRBJ2-3	TRBD1	TRBV7-8	TGTGCCAGCACCCGGGACAGGCTCACAGATACGCAGTATTTT	CASTRDRLTDTQYF
-	TRBJ1-1	-	TRBV21-1	TGTGCCAGCAGCGGGACAGGGAGGAGGAACACTGAAGCTTTCTTT	CASSGTGRRNTEAFF
-	TRBJ1-1	-	TRBV12-3/TRBV12-4	TGTGCCAGCAGTTTAAGCCTGGACAGTGAAGCTTTCTTT	CASSLSLDSEAFF
-	TRBJ2-7	TRBD2	TRBV27	TGTGCCAGCAGTTTTTCGCCGGGGGGGGGCGAGCAGTACTTC	CASSFSPGGGEQYF
-	TRBJ1-3	TRBD1	TRBV2	TGTGCCAGCAAAGGAGGACAGGGAGAAAACACCATATATTTT	CASKGGQGENTIYF
-	TRBJ1-1	-	TRBV5-6	TGTGCCAGCAGCTTGTACGAGAAAACTGAAGCTTTCTTT	CASSLYEKTEAFF
few	TRBJ2-3	-	TRBV3-1/TRBV3-2	TGTGCCAGCAGCCGAGGGTTTTCGGTGGATACGCAGTATTTT	CASSRGFSVDTQYF
-	TRBJ2-7	TRBD1	TRBV15	TGTGCCACCAGCAGAGATTTGGGACCCGACAGGGGACTCTCCTACGAGCAGTACTTC	CATSRDLGPDRGLSYEQYF